Below are 10 T cell receptor beta chains sequenced from a single sample in a study of blood T cell repertoires in COVID-19. The protocol was immunoSEQ multiplex PCR, while the TCRdb copy is restricted to in-frame clones and leaves out a portion. The sample holds 120,000 to 150,000 clones, 84% seen once. Material: PBMCs or T cells enriched from blood (not recorded which). Every receptor here comes from a woman in her forties or fifties with acute COVID-19.

The chain combines TRBV19 with TRBJ2-1; 7 positions match TRBD2. The V gene end was trimmed by 0 bases and the J gene end by 9 bases; junction bases not matched to a gene: 11. CDR1 is LNHDA and CDR2 is SQIVND in the germline V gene (reference sequence). The CDR3 has 16 residues. The CDR3 nucleotides are TGTGCCAGTAGTATAGATAGGAGCGGGAAGCAAGGTGAGCAGTTCTTC. As protein: CASSIDRSGKQGEQFF. The full variable domain, completed using reference TRBV19 and TRBJ2-1, is DGGITQSPKYLFRKEGQNVTLSCEQNLNHDAMYWYRQDPGQGLRLIYYSQIVNDFQKGDIAEGYSVSREKKESFPLTVTSAQKNPTAFYLCASSIDRSGKQGEQFFGPGTRLTVL.

The V and J genes are TRBV25-1 and TRBJ1-2; 10 bases line up with TRBD1. J gave up 4 bases and V 3 bases, and 5 bases lay outside the gene matches. The CDR3 contains 15 residues. CDR1 and CDR2 (germline): MGHDK, SYGVNS. The CDR3 DNA is TGTGCCAGCAGTGAGCCGGGACAGGGGATCTATGGCTACACCTTC. It specifies CASSEPGQGIYGYTF.

This chain joins TRBV2 and TRBJ1-3; 9 nucleotides line up with TRBD1. The germline V gene has CDR1 SNHLY and CDR2 FYNNEI. With 7 bases clipped from V and 3 bases from J, the junction kept 4 bases outside the gene matches. This CDR3 region has 14 residues. The CDR3 reads CASTLTGGGNTIYF. The CDR3 coding sequence is TGTGCCAGCACCTTGACAGGGGGTGGAAACACCATATATTTT. Looking up the rest from reference TRBV2 and TRBJ1-3 gives the full variable domain: EPEVTQTPSHQVTQMGQEVILRCVPISNHLYFYWYRQILGQKVEFLVSFYNNEISEKSEIFDDQFSVERPDGSNFTLKIRSTKLEDSAMYFCASTLTGGGNTIYFGEGSWLTVV.

The V and J genes are TRBV28 and TRBJ2-7; TRBD2 agrees at 11 bases. CDR3 length equals 15 residues. CDR1 and CDR2 (germline): MDHEN, SYDVKM. With V trimmed by 5 bases and J by 5 bases, 8 bases remained unmatched. CDR3 sequence: CASSSQGLAENEQYF. For the CDR3, the DNA is TGTGCCAGCAGTAGCCAGGGACTAGCGGAAAACGAGCAGTACTTC. The whole variable domain, filled in from reference TRBV28 and TRBJ2-7, reads DVKVTQSSRYLVKRTGEKVFLECVQDMDHENMFWYRQDPGLGLRLIYFSYDVKMKEKGDIPEGYSVSREKKERFSLILESASTNQTSMYLCASSSQGLAENEQYFGPGTRLTVT.

The chain joins TRBV21-1 to TRBJ2-7; the D segment call TRBD2 is taken from the table without a DNA check. TRBV21-1 represents a pseudogene. The CDR3 runs to 15 residues. The CDR3 DNA is TGTGCCAGCAGCATCAAGCGGGAGGGCCAGTACGAGCAGTACTTC. It codes for CASSIKREGQYEQYF.

The chain couples TRBV19 to TRBJ1-5; D is possibly TRBD1 (6 bases). This CDR3 region has 14 residues. V was clipped by 11 bases and J by 2 bases, with 16 bases between them. From germline, CDR1 is LNHDA and CDR2 SQIVND (reference sequence). The DNA of the CDR3 is TGTGCCGGTTCCGCAGGGGCCGGCAATCAGCCCCAGCATTTT. Translation gives CAGSAGAGNQPQHF.

The chain joins TRBV6-6 to TRBJ1-3, with D possibly matching TRBD1 (5 bases). V shed 2 bases and J shed 2 bases, with 13 bases lying between them. CDR1 MNHNY and CDR2 SVGAGI come from the germline V gene (reference sequence). The CDR3 loop spans 16 amino acids. CDR3 amino acids: CASSYGGRVAGNTIYF. The DNA of the CDR3 is TGTGCCAGCAGTTACGGCGGCAGGGTGGCTGGAAACACCATATATTTT.

The chain links TRBV3-1 (or the pseudogene TRBV3-2) to TRBJ2-6; 10 positions agree with TRBD1. The V gene's germline CDR1 is LGHDT and CDR2 YNNKEL (reference sequence). V trimming: 2 bases; J trimming: 1 base; junction bases outside the gene matches: 8. The CDR3 spans 19 residues. The CDR3 sequence is CASSQYLGTGESGANVLTF. The CDR3 DNA is TGTGCCAGCAGCCAATACCTCGGGACAGGGGAATCTGGGGCCAACGTCCTGACTTTC.

The chain is built from TRBV7-2 and TRBJ2-2, with 15 bases identical to TRBD2. The CDR3 covers 17 residues. Looked up from germline, CDR1 is SGHTA and CDR2 is FQGNSA. V was pared by 5 bases and J by 5 bases, with 6 bases of the junction left unmatched. In DNA, the CDR3 is TGTGCCAGCAGCCCGAGGGGACTAGCGGGAGGAACCGGGGAGCTGTTTTTT. It encodes CASSPRGLAGGTGELFF. Complete variable domain (other parts from reference TRBV7-2 and TRBJ2-2): GAGVSQSPSNKVTEKGKDVELRCDPISGHTALYWYRQSLGQGLEFLIYFQGNSAPDKSGLPSDRFSAERTGGSVSTLTIQRTQQEDSAVYLCASSPRGLAGGTGELFFGEGSRLTVL.

The CDR3 DNA sequence: TGTGCCAGCAGCCAAGTCTGGGCGACCGGTAATGAAAAACTGTTTTTT. Translated, it gives CASSQVWATGNEKLFF. J is TRBJ1-4 and V is TRBV3-1 (or the pseudogene TRBV3-2); D unclear. The CDR3 runs to 16 residues. Germline lookup yields CDR1 LGHDT and CDR2 YNNKEL (reference sequence). Trimming removed 1 base at V and 4 bases at J, with 13 bases between.